This T cell receptor beta chain was sequenced in a study of PD-1 blockade in mismatch repair-deficient tumors. About the study: Patients had 12 mismatch repair-deficient cancer types, all previously treated and progressing.

Repertoires were generated with immunoSEQ multiplex PCR, while TCRdb's copy carries only in-frame clones and drops some. The sample has approximately 80,000 clones, roughly 80% seen once. This CDR3 has 14 residues. Trimming took off 4 bases at V and 2 bases at J, with 11 bases between the two ends. Germline V gives CDR1 SNHLY, CDR2 FYNNEI. The V call is TRBV2, the J call TRBJ1-1; D uncertain. The sequence was obtained from an adult with mismatch repair-deficient cancer. The source material was peripheral blood, sampled 44 weeks after starting pembrolizumab. The CDR3 here is CASSAVTQNTEAFF. For the CDR3, the DNA is TGTGCCAGCAGTGCAGTGACACAAAACACTGAAGCTTTCTTT. Full variable domain (remainder filled in from reference TRBV2 and TRBJ1-1): EPEVTQTPSHQVTQMGQEVILRCVPISNHLYFYWYRQILGQKVEFLVSFYNNEISEKSEIFDDQFSVERPDGSNFTLKIRSTKLEDSAMYFCASSAVTQNTEAFFGQGTRLTVV.